These 32 T cell receptor beta chains were sequenced from one sample in a study of blood T cells in healthy people across ages. A second PCR, run for about 7 to 12 cycles, used a sample-barcoded 5' primer plus a J-beta primer mix. MiXCR was run by TCRdb on the 5' RACE reads, yielding one entry per CDR3 protein. The sample consists of under 850,000 distinct CDR3 sequences, roughly 40% of them appearing once. The sample comprised blood. The source is a man between 18 and 35 years old in good health.

This clonotype has a handful of counts. V is TRBV7-2 and J is TRBJ2-5; D gene uncertain. This CDR3 region has 12 residues. Germline V gives CDR1 SGHTA, CDR2 FQGNSA. V was clipped by 4 bases and J by 5 bases, with 8 bases between them. CDR3 bases: TGTGCCAGCAGCTCTCTCGCCGAGACCCAGTACTTC. Its protein is CASSSLAETQYF. Variable domain in full (rest from reference TRBV7-2 and TRBJ2-5): GAGVSQSPSNKVTEKGKDVELRCDPISGHTALYWYRQSLGQGLEFLIYFQGNSAPDKSGLPSDRFSAERTGGSVSTLTIQRTQQEDSAVYLCASSSLAETQYFGPGTRLLVL.

The rearrangement joins TRBV20-1 to TRBJ1-1; the D gene is possibly TRBD1 (5 bases). The ends were cut back, 5 bases at V and 5 bases at J, with 18 bases in the middle. The CDR3 is made up of 14 amino acids. CDR1 and CDR2 from the germline V gene are DFQATT and SNEGSKA (reference sequence). CDR3 amino acids: CSAGTWAGRTEAFF. The CDR3 DNA reads TGCAGTGCTGGAACCTGGGCAGGGCGGACTGAAGCTTTCTTT.

The chain couples TRBV5-1 to TRBJ1-2; D not certain. The V gene lost 6 bases and the J gene lost 4 bases, with 13 bases spanning the gap. Germline V CDR1 and CDR2: SGHRS, YFSETQ. This CDR3 region has 13 residues. The CDR3 region has the DNA TGCGCCAGCATTAGGACTCCCATCTATGGCTACACCTTC. This codes for CASIRTPIYGYTF.

The chain uses TRBV20-1 and TRBJ1-1; 8 nucleotides match TRBD1. Germline V gene lookup returns CDR1 DFQATT and CDR2 SNEGSKA (reference sequence). The V gene end was trimmed by 6 bases and the J gene end by 8 bases; junction bases not matched to a gene: 8. The CDR3 is 12 residues long. Here the CDR3 reads CSAGSGTGEAFF. The CDR3 bases are TGCAGTGCCGGTTCGGGGACAGGAGAAGCTTTCTTT.

This clonotype was found once. Germline and junction disagree at one end, which may indicate a read error. J is TRBJ1-6 and V is TRBV20-1; 7 bases are shared with TRBD1. CDR1 and CDR2 from the germline V gene are DFQATT and SNEGSKA (reference sequence). The CDR3 contains 14 residues. CDR3 sequence: CSARNFQGDSPPHF. CDR3 nucleotides: TGCAGTGCTAGGAATTTTCAGGGGGACTCACCCCCCCACTTT.

At least ten counts were recorded for this clonotype. One junction end disagrees with the germline gene, perhaps due to a read error. The CDR3 reads CASSQERNTEAFF. The CDR3 nucleotides are TGTGCCAGCAGCCAAGAGAGGAACACTGAAGCTTTCTTT. The chain carries TRBV4-3 and TRBJ1-1, with unresolved D. This CDR3 contains 13 residues. The V gene's germline CDR1 is LGHNA and CDR2 YSLEER.

This clonotype came up many times. This rearrangement joins TRBV4-1 to TRBJ1-2; the D gene is possibly TRBD1 (6 bases). Trimming left V 1 base short and J 8 bases short, with 11 bases between. The germline V gene encodes CDR1 MGHRA and CDR2 YSYEKL. The CDR3 covers 13 residues. The CDR3 coding sequence is TGCGCCAGCAGCCAAGCTCCAGGGGAGGGCTACACCTTC. This codes for CASSQAPGEGYTF.

The chain joins TRBV20-1 to TRBJ2-3, with D possibly TRBD2 on 5 matching bases. Germline V gives CDR1 DFQATT, CDR2 SNEGSKA (reference sequence). This CDR3 spans 12 amino acids. V lost 5 bases and J 5 bases, leaving 11 bases between the germline ends. For the CDR3, the DNA is TGCAGTGCTCCGGAGACTAAAGATACGCAGTATTTT. It translates to CSAPETKDTQYF.

This clonotype was seen a few times. The chain is built from TRBV24-1 and TRBJ1-2; 9 nucleotides agree with TRBD1. CDR1 and CDR2 from the germline V gene are KGHDR and SFDVKD. The J segment lost 4 bases and the V segment lost 9 bases, leaving 8 bases of the junction unmatched. The CDR3 totals 14 residues. The CDR3 loop is CATEGQGPVYGYTF. DNA of the CDR3: TGTGCCACCGAAGGACAGGGGCCTGTCTATGGCTACACCTTC.

The rearrangement joins TRBV2 to TRBJ1-6, with D possibly TRBD1 on 5 matching bases. The CDR3 totals 15 residues. The germline V gene encodes CDR1 SNHLY and CDR2 FYNNEI. With 6 bases removed from V and 3 bases from J, the gap between germline ends came to 12 bases. The CDR3 DNA follows: TGTGCCAGCAGGGAGGACACGAGCTATAATTCACCCCTCCACTTT. The encoded protein is CASREDTSYNSPLHF.

This CDR3 reads CASSSGRASYNEQFF. The DNA of the CDR3 is TGTGCCAGCAGCTCCGGGAGAGCGTCCTACAATGAGCAGTTCTTC. The rearrangement uses TRBV7-3 and TRBJ2-1; TRBD2 is a possible D gene (6 bases). From germline, CDR1 is SGHTA and CDR2 FQGTGA. The length of the CDR3 is 15 residues. The germline V and J ends were trimmed by 4 bases and 1 base, with 11 bases remaining between them.

The table lists this clonotype with a few counts. The genes are TRBV20-1 and TRBJ1-1; TRBD1 is a possible D gene (6 bases). Per the germline V gene, CDR1 is DFQATT and CDR2 is SNEGSKA (reference sequence). The ends were cut back, 5 bases at V and 0 bases at J, with 13 bases in the middle. The CDR3 sequence is 14 residues long. Written as DNA, the CDR3 is TGCAGTGCTGGAGGGGGAGAGGTGAACACTGAAGCTTTCTTT. Its translation is CSAGGGEVNTEAFF.

The J gene is TRBJ2-2, the V gene TRBV15; D call uncertain. The CDR3 runs to 17 residues. The V gene's germline CDR1 is LNHNV and CDR2 YYDKDF (reference sequence). Trimming left V 0 bases short and J 1 base short, with 12 bases between. In DNA form, the CDR3 reads TGTGCCACCAGCAGAGATTCTCTTCTACGGAACACCGGGGAGCTGTTTTTT. Encoded protein: CATSRDSLLRNTGELFF.

The rearrangement joins TRBV5-1 to TRBJ2-1; D might be TRBD1 (5 bases). Trimming took off 0 bases at V and 0 bases at J, with 28 bases between the two ends. CDR1 is SGHRS, CDR2 YFSETQ, per germline. The CDR3 covers 22 residues. The CDR3, as DNA: TGCGCCAGCAGCTTGGTGTGGGGCCTCCGGAGACCCCCTGTTAGCTCCTACAATGAGCAGTTCTTC. It encodes CASSLVWGLRRPPVSSYNEQFF.

This clonotype was seen a handful of times. The V and J genes are TRBV5-8 and TRBJ2-3, with 8 bases lining up with TRBD1. The CDR3 has 15 residues. The V gene's germline CDR1 is SGHTS and CDR2 YDEGEE. The junction had 10 bases not matched to a gene; V was cut back by 5 bases and J by 5 bases. The CDR3 region has the DNA TGTGCCAGCAGATGGCGACAGGGGCTGGGAGATACGCAGTATTTT. Protein sequence: CASRWRQGLGDTQYF.

This clonotype was counted between two and nine times. A read error may explain this, as a much larger clone is one base away. V gene TRBV7-2 combines with J gene TRBJ2-1; tentatively, D is TRBD2 (6 bases). Judging by the DNA end, TRBJ2-7 fits better; the J call may be wrong. CDR1 and CDR2 (germline): SGHTA, FQGNSA. The length of the CDR3 is 17 residues. This CDR3 is CASSKSVWGVATNEQYF. The CDR3 region has the DNA TGTGCCAGCAGTAAATCGGTCTGGGGGGTTGCAACCAATGAGCAGTACTTC.

This clonotype was seen a handful of times. The chain combines TRBV5-1 with TRBJ1-1; 8 nucleotides match TRBD1. J lost 5 bases, V lost 1 base, and 7 bases had no gene match. CDR3 length: 15 amino acids. Germline V lookup: CDR1 SGHRS, CDR2 YFSETQ. The CDR3 coding sequence is TGCGCCAGCAGCTTGAGGACAGGGAGAAGTACTGAAGCTTTCTTT. It encodes CASSLRTGRSTEAFF.

Of note for this clonotype: The junction departs from the called germline gene at one end, perhaps through a read error. The rearrangement uses TRBV7-9 and TRBJ2-1; D is unclear. The CDR3 extends over 12 amino acids. Germline-derived CDR1 and CDR2 are SEHNR and FQNEAQ (reference sequence). The DNA of the CDR3 is TGTGGCAGCAGCTTTCGAGAAGAGACCCAGTTCTTC. It codes for CGSSFREETQFF.

This clonotype turned up a few times. V usage is TRBV4-3 and J usage is TRBJ1-2, with D maybe TRBD1 (6 bases). Germline V lookup: CDR1 LGHNA, CDR2 YSLEER. Trimming shortened V by 0 bases and J by 8 bases, and 13 bases separated the two germline ends. The CDR3 covers 14 residues. For the CDR3, the DNA is TGCGCCAGCAGCCAAGACCGGGGGCGGGAGGGCTACACCTTC. This encodes CASSQDRGREGYTF.

The CDR3 reads CSARLVEEGGAEAFF. CDR3 DNA: TGCAGTGCGAGACTTGTCGAAGAGGGGGGGGCTGAAGCTTTCTTT. The chain has TRBV20-1 and TRBJ1-1, with D possibly TRBD1 on 6 matching bases. V dropped 6 bases and J dropped 6 bases, with 23 bases sitting between them. The length of the CDR3 is 15 residues. CDR1 and CDR2 (germline): DFQATT, SNEGSKA (reference sequence).

In this sample, this clonotype turned up a few times. The chain employs TRBV5-1 and TRBJ1-5; D unclear. The CDR3 runs to 15 residues. Germline V gene data show CDR1 as SGHRS and CDR2 as YFSETQ. The V end was cut by 1 base, the J end by 2 bases, with 10 bases between. The CDR3 here is CASSLTGPGNQPQHF. The CDR3 coding sequence is TGCGCCAGCAGCTTGACCGGGCCGGGCAATCAGCCCCAGCATTTT.

V is TRBV6-5 and J is TRBJ1-1; tentative D call: TRBD1 (6 bases). The CDR3 extends over 15 amino acids. The ends were cut back, 6 bases at V and 1 base at J, with 15 bases in the middle. The germline CDR1 and CDR2 sequences are MNHEY and SVGAGI. The CDR3 nucleotides read TGTGCCAGCAGCCACGGGGGGGCGGAGAACACTGAAGCTTTCTTT. It encodes CASSHGGAENTEAFF.

The chain carries TRBV24-1 and TRBJ1-1; D uncertain. The CDR3 totals 14 residues. Germline CDR1 KGHDR, CDR2 SFDVKD. Trimming shortened V by 0 bases and J by 7 bases, and 11 bases separated the two germline ends. DNA for the CDR3: TGTGCCACCAGTGATTTGAGGTCAGGAGGTGAAGCTTTCTTT. Encoded protein: CATSDLRSGGEAFF.

This clonotype was found many times. The chain links TRBV10-3 to TRBJ2-4, with D uncertain. The germline V and J ends were trimmed by 3 bases and 0 bases, with 12 bases remaining between them. Germline CDR1 and CDR2: ENHRY and SYGVKD. CDR3 length: 16 residues. The chain's CDR3 is CAISELSALAKNIQYF. In DNA form, the CDR3 reads TGTGCCATCAGTGAATTAAGCGCTCTAGCCAAAAACATTCAGTACTTC.

A word on this clonotype: This could be a read error, since a much larger clone is one nucleotide away. This CDR3 is CTSEQGINYGYTF. The CDR3 DNA is TGTACCAGCGAGCAGGGGATAAACTATGGCTACACCTTC. The rearrangement joins TRBV12-3 or TRBV12-4 to TRBJ1-2, with a tentative D call TRBD1 (6 bases). This CDR3 is built from 13 residues.

The rearrangement joins TRBV2 to TRBJ1-1; a weak D match, TRBD1 (5 bases). The CDR3 spans 13 residues. Germline CDR1 is SNHLY and CDR2 is FYNNEI. The V end was cut by 7 bases, the J end by 1 base, with 10 bases between. CDR3 loop: CASIRQKNTEAFF. The DNA of the CDR3 is TGTGCCAGCATTCGACAGAAGAACACTGAAGCTTTCTTT.

The rearrangement uses TRBV11-2 and TRBJ2-1; D could derive from TRBD1 or TRBD2 (7 bases each). Germline V gene data show CDR1 as SGHAT and CDR2 as FQNNGV. This CDR3 is built from 15 residues. Trimming shortened V by 3 bases and J by 8 bases, and 17 bases separated the two germline ends. CDR3 region: CASSFAGGASHEQFF. The CDR3 nucleotides are TGTGCCAGCAGCTTTGCAGGGGGGGCCTCCCATGAGCAGTTCTTC.

The chain carries TRBV12-3 or TRBV12-4 and TRBJ1-1; D is undetermined. V was pared by 3 bases and J by 2 bases, with 10 bases between. This CDR3 is 14 amino acids long. Written as DNA, the CDR3 is TGTGCCAGCAGTTTTCTCGAGGAAAACACTGAAGCTTTCTTT. It codes for CASSFLEENTEAFF.

This chain links TRBV10-3 with TRBJ2-1, with D unclear. The V gene lost 6 bases and the J gene lost 6 bases, with 6 bases spanning the gap. There are 11 residues in the CDR3. Germline lookup yields CDR1 ENHRY and CDR2 SYGVKD. In nucleotides, the CDR3 is TGTGCCATCAGCCCCTCCAATGAGCAGTTCTTC. Translated: CAISPSNEQFF.

The CDR3: CASSAPPWNRREGTQETQFF. The CDR3 DNA follows: TGTGCCAGCAGCGCCCCTCCTTGGAATAGAAGAGAAGGGACACAAGAGACCCAGTTCTTC. This chain uses TRBV12-3 or TRBV12-4 with TRBJ2-1, with D perhaps TRBD1 (6 bases). The V end lost 6 bases, the J end lost 13 bases, and 40 bases lay between the germline ends. The CDR3 consists of 20 residues.

This chain links TRBV4-1 with TRBJ2-5; tentatively, D is TRBD2 (5 bases). Trimming shortened V by 0 bases and J by 1 base, and 6 bases separated the two germline ends. The CDR3 totals 14 residues. The germline V gene has CDR1 MGHRA and CDR2 YSYEKL. The CDR3 bases are TGCGCCAGCAGCCAAGAACTAGTCCAAGAGACCCAGTACTTC. Its protein is CASSQELVQETQYF.

The gene calls are TRBV20-1 and TRBJ1-2, with D perhaps matching TRBD1 (6 bases). CDR3 length: 11 residues. The germline V and J ends were trimmed by 7 bases and 6 bases, with 12 bases remaining between them. Germline values: CDR1 DFQATT, CDR2 SNEGSKA (reference sequence). For the CDR3, the DNA is TGCAGTGGTTACTCAGGGGATGGCTACACCTTC. It is translated as CSGYSGDGYTF.